This T cell receptor (beta chain) was obtained from a study of T cells after yellow fever vaccination. Overall study context: Fractions with few cells were prepared using SMART-Seq v4 Ultra Low Input.

Broader study findings: A large majority of primary-vaccination clones showed up again after the booster (roughly 95% CD4, around 90% CD8). Within FACS-sorted repertoires, abundant clonotypes contaminating from the bulk population could be present.

The length of the CDR3 is 14 residues. Germline values: CDR1 MDHEN, CDR2 SYDVKM. The junction had 10 bases not matched to a gene; V was cut back by 7 bases and J by 7 bases. Turning to this clonotype: The antigen is unknown.

They built TCR cDNA with 5'RACE template switching, a step that put in a universal primer site and UMIs. TCRdb re-derived calls from the 5' RACE reads in MiXCR, one entry per CDR3 protein. The table has hundreds of thousands of distinct CDR3 sequences, roughly a sixth seen once. J is TRBJ1-2 and V is TRBV28; 9 nucleotides line up with TRBD1. The sequence derives from a young man who received the YFV17D yellow fever vaccine. The sample was PBMCs, taken before the yellow fever booster vaccination. In DNA form, the CDR3 reads TGTGCCAGCACCTCGGGGACAGGGATGCTTGGCTACACCTTC. Translation: CASTSGTGMLGYTF.